A single sample is the source of the 29 T cell receptor beta chains below, sequenced in a study of T cells in Graves' hyperthyroidism and ophthalmopathy. Amplification of TCR beta CDR3 regions was performed using RNA transcripts as template. During a first-round RT-PCR of the TCR CDR3, the HTBI primer set was used. In TCRdb, the multiplex PCR reads were re-called with MiXCR into one record per CDR3 protein. The table has more than 550,000 distinct CDR3 sequences, 17% seen once; the top ten hold around 15%. Sequencing input: blood. The receptors shown here come from a man aged 45-60 years with Graves' hyperthyroidism.

The V gene is TRBV10-3, the J gene TRBJ1-2; D unresolved. Germline loops: CDR1 ENHRY, CDR2 SYGVKD. This CDR3 has 16 amino acids. V lost 0 bases, J lost 5 bases, and 16 bases lay in between. Written as DNA, the CDR3 is TGTGCCATCAGTGAGTCCTCCGGGTCCCGGGGATATGGCTACACCTTC. Residues: CAISESSGSRGYGYTF.

This clonotype was observed many times. This chain links TRBV28 with TRBJ2-1; D is unresolved. Trimming took 3 bases from V and 0 from J, leaving 9 bases between them. The V gene's germline CDR1 is MDHEN and CDR2 SYDVKM. CDR3 length: 15 amino acids. As DNA, the CDR3 is TGTGCCAGCAGTTTCGGCACGAGCTCCTACAATGAGCAGTTCTTC. It encodes CASSFGTSSYNEQFF.

V gene TRBV7-2 combines with J gene TRBJ2-1, with D unresolved. The ends were cut back, 1 base at V and 6 bases at J, with 7 bases in the middle. Germline CDR1 reads SGHTA; CDR2 reads FQGNSA. The CDR3 covers 13 residues. The CDR3 loop is CASSLEWVNEQFF. CDR3 nucleotide sequence: TGTGCCAGCAGCTTAGAGTGGGTCAATGAGCAGTTCTTC.

The CDR3 nucleotides are TGTGCCAGCAGTGAAGTTGGGGGGCGGGCAGATACGCAGTATTTT. Translation gives CASSEVGGRADTQYF. The chain carries TRBV6-1 and TRBJ2-3; D is tentatively TRBD1 or TRBD2 (6 bases each). Looked up from germline, CDR1 is MNHNS and CDR2 is SASEGT. Trimming pared 1 base from V and 4 bases from J, leaving 12 bases between. This CDR3 is 15 amino acids long.

The rearrangement joins TRBV4-1 to TRBJ2-1; D not resolved. Per the germline V gene, CDR1 is MGHRA and CDR2 is YSYEKL. V gave up 3 bases and J gave up 9 bases, with 6 bases separating them. The CDR3 is made up of 11 amino acids. This chain's CDR3 is CASSHGVEQFF. DNA for the CDR3: TGCGCCAGCAGCCACGGTGTTGAGCAGTTCTTC.

V usage is TRBV19 and J usage is TRBJ2-2; tentatively, D is TRBD2 (6 bases). The CDR3 is 13 amino acids. Germline CDR1 and CDR2: LNHDA and SQIVND (reference sequence). The germline V and J ends were trimmed by 6 bases and 4 bases, with 9 bases remaining between them. For the CDR3, the DNA is TGTGCCAGTAGCGTAGCGGTCACCGGGGAGCTGTTTTTT. Protein product: CASSVAVTGELFF. Together with reference TRBV19 and TRBJ2-2, the CDR3 gives the full variable domain: DGGITQSPKYLFRKEGQNVTLSCEQNLNHDAMYWYRQDPGQGLRLIYYSQIVNDFQKGDIAEGYSVSREKKESFPLTVTSAQKNPTAFYLCASSVAVTGELFFGEGSRLTVL.

This clonotype was observed at least ten times. V and J are TRBV24-1 and TRBJ2-1; 10 bases fit TRBD2. The length of the CDR3 is 16 residues. The V gene's germline CDR1 is KGHDR and CDR2 SFDVKD. The ends lost 2 bases at V and 8 bases at J; junction bases unmatched: 8. In nucleotides, the CDR3 is TGTGCCACCAGTGATTGGTCCGGGACTAGCGAGGATGAGCAGTTCTTC. This codes for CATSDWSGTSEDEQFF.

The rearrangement joins TRBV6-1 to TRBJ2-6, with 15 bases that match TRBD2. Germline V gene data show CDR1 as MNHNS and CDR2 as SASEGT. V shed 5 bases and J 2 bases; nucleotides not matched to a gene: 7. CDR3 length: 19 amino acids. The CDR3 is CASSKGLAGGVAGANVLTF. The CDR3 nucleotides are TGTGCCAGCAGTAAGGGACTAGCGGGAGGCGTGGCTGGGGCCAACGTCCTGACTTTC.

This clonotype was counted ten times or more. The CDR3 loop is CSASDTPGLGYEQYF. The CDR3 DNA sequence: TGCAGTGCTAGCGATACTCCGGGACTAGGCTACGAGCAGTACTTC. This chain links TRBV20-1 with TRBJ2-7, with 8 bases matching TRBD2. CDR3 size: 15 residues. Germline values: CDR1 DFQATT, CDR2 SNEGSKA (reference sequence). Germline trimming cut 3 bases from V and 3 bases from J; bases unmatched to any gene: 10.

This clonotype was found many times. The V gene is TRBV6-2 or TRBV6-3, the J gene TRBJ2-1; TRBD2 matches 9 bases. After removal of 0 bases from V and 4 bases from J, the junction contained 7 bases not matched to a gene. The CDR3 is 17 residues long. The germline gives CDR1 MNHEY, CDR2 SVGEGT. This chain's CDR3 is CASSYSLAGHSYNEQFF. Here the CDR3 DNA reads TGTGCCAGCAGTTACTCTCTAGCGGGGCATTCTTACAATGAGCAGTTCTTC.

The table lists this clonotype with many counts. The V and J genes are TRBV28 and TRBJ2-7; possibly TRBD1 for D (5 bases). CDR1 MDHEN and CDR2 SYDVKM come from the germline V gene. CDR3 length: 14 residues. The V gene lost 5 bases and the J gene lost 5 bases, with 16 bases spanning the gap. CDR3 DNA sequence: TGTGCCAGCAGTATAGGGGCAGGGTATGACGAGCAGTACTTC. Translated, it gives CASSIGAGYDEQYF.

There are a few counts of this clonotype. This sequence joins TRBV10-3 and TRBJ1-5; no clear D gene. The V gene's germline CDR1 is ENHRY and CDR2 SYGVKD. CDR3 length: 16 amino acids. V lost 0 bases and J lost 1, with 10 bases in between. The CDR3, as DNA: TGTGCCATCAGTGAGTCGGTGTTAGAGAGCAATCAGCCCCAGCATTTT. Residues: CAISESVLESNQPQHF.

This clonotype was picked up many times. The V call is TRBV20-1, the J call TRBJ2-2; 7 nucleotides line up with TRBD1. The junction had 7 bases not matched to a gene; V was cut back by 5 bases and J by 7 bases. Germline loops: CDR1 DFQATT, CDR2 SNEGSKA (reference sequence). The CDR3 is 13 residues long. The chain's CDR3 is CSAYGTVDGELFF. CDR3 nucleotide sequence: TGCAGTGCTTATGGGACAGTTGACGGGGAGCTGTTTTTT.

The gene calls are TRBV19 and TRBJ2-1, with 10 bases fitting TRBD2. The junction had 7 bases not matched to a gene; V was cut back by 6 bases and J by 8 bases. CDR3 size: 14 residues. Germline V gives CDR1 LNHDA, CDR2 SQIVND (reference sequence). CDR3 protein: CASSLLAGVDEQFF. Here the CDR3 DNA reads TGTGCCAGTAGCCTCCTAGCGGGAGTAGATGAGCAGTTCTTC.

This clonotype was counted a few times. The chain has TRBV27 and TRBJ2-6; D remains unclear. CDR1 and CDR2 (germline): MNHEY, SMNVEV (reference sequence). Trimming removed 0 bases from V and 3 bases from J, with 6 bases in between. The CDR3 runs to 15 residues. CDR3 amino acids: CASSLSGVGANVLTF. The CDR3 region has the DNA TGTGCCAGCAGTTTATCTGGGGTTGGGGCCAACGTCCTGACTTTC.

This clonotype was seen many times. The gene calls are TRBV13 and TRBJ1-2; D call uncertain. V gave up 2 bases and J gave up 5 bases, with 12 bases separating them. Per germline, CDR1 PRHDT and CDR2 FYEKMQ (reference sequence). The CDR3 contains 14 residues. Written as DNA, the CDR3 is TGTGCCAGCAGCTTAACTGGCGGATTATATGGCTACACCTTC. As protein: CASSLTGGLYGYTF.

There are a few counts of this clonotype. The rearrangement links TRBV5-1 to TRBJ2-3; D gene uncertain. Germline assignment: CDR1 SGHRS and CDR2 YFSETQ. The CDR3 runs to 15 residues. V shed 0 bases and J shed 0 bases, with 8 bases lying between them. CDR3 sequence reads: CASSLVVTSTDTQYF. The CDR3 nucleotides are TGCGCCAGCAGCTTGGTAGTAACGAGCACAGATACGCAGTATTTT.

In its sample, this clonotype was seen a few times. The chain joins TRBV20-1 to TRBJ2-5; D might be TRBD2 (6 bases). Trimming stripped 6 bases from V and 2 bases from J, with 19 bases between. The CDR3 length is 15 residues. Germline V gene lookup returns CDR1 DFQATT and CDR2 SNEGSKA (reference sequence). CDR3 sequence: CSADDHRDFQETQYF. The CDR3 DNA follows: TGCAGTGCAGATGACCACCGGGACTTTCAAGAGACCCAGTACTTC.

Ten or more counts support this clonotype. V gene TRBV2 combines with J gene TRBJ2-7, with 12 bases that match TRBD2. Germline V gene lookup returns CDR1 SNHLY and CDR2 FYNNEI. V shed 5 bases and J 6 bases; nucleotides not matched to a gene: 8. This CDR3 is 15 amino acids long. The DNA of the CDR3 is TGTGCCAGCAGTCTCCTGACTAGCGGGAGCGGCGAGCAGTACTTC. Translated, it gives CASSLLTSGSGEQYF.

The genes are TRBV6-1 and TRBJ2-5; tentative D call: TRBD1 (5 bases). V was cut by 6 bases and J by 4 bases, with 12 bases left in between. CDR1 is MNHNS, CDR2 SASEGT, per germline. This CDR3 is 13 amino acids long. This chain's CDR3 is CASSERTPETQYF. CDR3 in DNA: TGTGCCAGCAGCGAGAGGACACCAGAGACCCAGTACTTC.

As for this clonotype: A read error may account for a junction end that differs from germline. J is TRBJ1-2 and V is TRBV2; TRBD1 agrees at 7 bases. The CDR3 has 15 amino acids. Germline lookup yields CDR1 SNHLY and CDR2 FYNNEI. The CDR3 reads CASSVQGVGSYGYTF. The CDR3 DNA follows: TGCGCCAGCAGTGTCCAGGGGGTGGGATCCTATGGCTACACCTTC.

This clonotype was seen many times. This chain connects TRBV12-3 or TRBV12-4 to TRBJ1-1; D remains unclear. Trimming removed 3 bases from V and 6 bases from J, with 11 bases in between. The CDR3 has 13 residues. The CDR3 loop is CASSFPGIPEAFF. CDR3 nucleotides: TGTGCCAGCAGTTTCCCCGGGATCCCTGAAGCTTTCTTT.

The CDR3 spells CASSDASGTGREQYF. The CDR3 region has the DNA TGCGCCAGCAGTGACGCCTCCGGGACAGGGCGCGAGCAGTACTTC. The genes are TRBV10-2 and TRBJ2-7, with TRBD1 matching over 9 bases. The CDR3 totals 15 residues. Germline V gene lookup returns CDR1 WSHSY and CDR2 SAAADI. V shed 3 bases and J 6 bases; nucleotides not matched to a gene: 9.

This clonotype has just a few counts. The chain has TRBV14 and TRBJ2-7; TRBD1 might be the D (5 bases). Between the trimmed V and J ends, which lost 4 bases and 2 bases, there was a span of 18 bases. CDR1 is SGHDN and CDR2 is FVKESK in the germline V gene. The CDR3 runs 16 residues. The CDR3 DNA reads TGTGCCAGCAGCCCAGTCTCATGGACAAAGCCCTACGAGCAGTACTTC. It codes for CASSPVSWTKPYEQYF.

The chain recombines TRBV24-1 with TRBJ2-7; possibly TRBD2 for D (6 bases). The V end lost 11 bases, the J end lost 3 bases, and 16 bases lay between the germline ends. The germline gives CDR1 KGHDR, CDR2 SFDVKD. CDR3 length: 13 residues. The CDR3 DNA reads TGTGCCAGCGCCGGGACTGACGACTACGAGCAGTACTTC. This gives the protein CASAGTDDYEQYF.

This clonotype was seen repeatedly, ten times or more. The CDR3 here is CASSVGNGNQPQHF. CDR3 DNA: TGTGCCAGCAGCGTAGGGAACGGCAATCAGCCCCAGCATTTT. The chain is built from TRBV9 and TRBJ1-5; D remains ambiguous. The germline V gene has CDR1 SGDLS and CDR2 YYNGEE. V was shortened by 0 bases and J by 2 bases, with 6 bases between the two germline ends. This CDR3 spans 14 amino acids.

There are many counts of this clonotype. The chain uses TRBV27 and TRBJ2-3, with 9 bases lining up with TRBD2. Germline trimming cut 8 bases from V and 2 bases from J; bases unmatched to any gene: 5. Germline CDR1 is MNHEY and CDR2 is SMNVEV (reference sequence). The CDR3 consists of 14 residues. For the CDR3, the DNA is TGTGCCAGCGGGCTAGCGGGACTCACAGATACGCAGTATTTT. Translated, it gives CASGLAGLTDTQYF.

This clonotype occurred many times. J is TRBJ2-5 and V is TRBV6-1; no definite D call. V was trimmed by 6 bases and J by 5 bases, leaving 10 bases between them. Germline-derived CDR1 and CDR2 are MNHNS and SASEGT. This CDR3 has 12 residues. The CDR3 bases are TGTGCCAGCAGAGGCGGTGGGGAGACCCAGTACTTC. It is translated as CASRGGGETQYF.

In this sample, this clonotype turned up many times. V is TRBV28 and J is TRBJ1-1, with D perhaps matching TRBD1 (6 bases). Between the trimmed V and J ends, which lost 11 bases and 0 bases, there was a span of 19 bases. The CDR3 covers 15 residues. Looked up from germline, CDR1 is MDHEN and CDR2 is SYDVKM. This CDR3 is CAGRTASSLNTEAFF. The DNA for the CDR3 is TGTGCCGGAAGGACAGCATCCTCTCTGAACACTGAAGCTTTCTTT. The complete variable domain, with remaining parts taken from reference TRBV28 and TRBJ1-1, reads DVKVTQSSRYLVKRTGEKVFLECVQDMDHENMFWYRQDPGLGLRLIYFSYDVKMKEKGDIPEGYSVSREKKERFSLILESASTNQTSMYLCAGRTASSLNTEAFFGQGTRLTVV.